This paragraph covers one TCR beta chain sequence. Its target is not known. V was pared by 3 bases and J by 8 bases, with 15 bases of the junction left unmatched. The CDR3 totals 16 residues. Germline lookup yields CDR1 MNHEY and CDR2 SMNVEV (reference sequence). The PCR used 60 Vbeta and 13 Jbeta primers. The data were produced by immunoSEQ multiplex PCR, yet TCRdb's version contains in-frame clones alone and is incomplete. The sample includes under 200,000 clones, approximately 80% of them seen just once. These data are taken from a study of cytomegalovirus exposure and HLA in healthy donors. Study conclusions and caveats: In vitro testing confirmed a few CMV-associated chains as specific for CMV antigens. An analysis was carried out later, and it reportedly showed fewer N-insertions in an Asian-associated ancestry cluster than the approximately 610-donor mean.

The origin of this receptor is a woman aged 45-65 years in good health and CMV-seronegative. V is TRBV27 and J is TRBJ1-2; TRBD1 matches at 7 bases. The material sequenced was PBMCs. CDR3 sequence: CASSFWRGHPPGGYTF. Written as DNA, the CDR3 is TGTGCCAGCAGTTTCTGGAGGGGGCACCCTCCTGGAGGCTACACCTTC.